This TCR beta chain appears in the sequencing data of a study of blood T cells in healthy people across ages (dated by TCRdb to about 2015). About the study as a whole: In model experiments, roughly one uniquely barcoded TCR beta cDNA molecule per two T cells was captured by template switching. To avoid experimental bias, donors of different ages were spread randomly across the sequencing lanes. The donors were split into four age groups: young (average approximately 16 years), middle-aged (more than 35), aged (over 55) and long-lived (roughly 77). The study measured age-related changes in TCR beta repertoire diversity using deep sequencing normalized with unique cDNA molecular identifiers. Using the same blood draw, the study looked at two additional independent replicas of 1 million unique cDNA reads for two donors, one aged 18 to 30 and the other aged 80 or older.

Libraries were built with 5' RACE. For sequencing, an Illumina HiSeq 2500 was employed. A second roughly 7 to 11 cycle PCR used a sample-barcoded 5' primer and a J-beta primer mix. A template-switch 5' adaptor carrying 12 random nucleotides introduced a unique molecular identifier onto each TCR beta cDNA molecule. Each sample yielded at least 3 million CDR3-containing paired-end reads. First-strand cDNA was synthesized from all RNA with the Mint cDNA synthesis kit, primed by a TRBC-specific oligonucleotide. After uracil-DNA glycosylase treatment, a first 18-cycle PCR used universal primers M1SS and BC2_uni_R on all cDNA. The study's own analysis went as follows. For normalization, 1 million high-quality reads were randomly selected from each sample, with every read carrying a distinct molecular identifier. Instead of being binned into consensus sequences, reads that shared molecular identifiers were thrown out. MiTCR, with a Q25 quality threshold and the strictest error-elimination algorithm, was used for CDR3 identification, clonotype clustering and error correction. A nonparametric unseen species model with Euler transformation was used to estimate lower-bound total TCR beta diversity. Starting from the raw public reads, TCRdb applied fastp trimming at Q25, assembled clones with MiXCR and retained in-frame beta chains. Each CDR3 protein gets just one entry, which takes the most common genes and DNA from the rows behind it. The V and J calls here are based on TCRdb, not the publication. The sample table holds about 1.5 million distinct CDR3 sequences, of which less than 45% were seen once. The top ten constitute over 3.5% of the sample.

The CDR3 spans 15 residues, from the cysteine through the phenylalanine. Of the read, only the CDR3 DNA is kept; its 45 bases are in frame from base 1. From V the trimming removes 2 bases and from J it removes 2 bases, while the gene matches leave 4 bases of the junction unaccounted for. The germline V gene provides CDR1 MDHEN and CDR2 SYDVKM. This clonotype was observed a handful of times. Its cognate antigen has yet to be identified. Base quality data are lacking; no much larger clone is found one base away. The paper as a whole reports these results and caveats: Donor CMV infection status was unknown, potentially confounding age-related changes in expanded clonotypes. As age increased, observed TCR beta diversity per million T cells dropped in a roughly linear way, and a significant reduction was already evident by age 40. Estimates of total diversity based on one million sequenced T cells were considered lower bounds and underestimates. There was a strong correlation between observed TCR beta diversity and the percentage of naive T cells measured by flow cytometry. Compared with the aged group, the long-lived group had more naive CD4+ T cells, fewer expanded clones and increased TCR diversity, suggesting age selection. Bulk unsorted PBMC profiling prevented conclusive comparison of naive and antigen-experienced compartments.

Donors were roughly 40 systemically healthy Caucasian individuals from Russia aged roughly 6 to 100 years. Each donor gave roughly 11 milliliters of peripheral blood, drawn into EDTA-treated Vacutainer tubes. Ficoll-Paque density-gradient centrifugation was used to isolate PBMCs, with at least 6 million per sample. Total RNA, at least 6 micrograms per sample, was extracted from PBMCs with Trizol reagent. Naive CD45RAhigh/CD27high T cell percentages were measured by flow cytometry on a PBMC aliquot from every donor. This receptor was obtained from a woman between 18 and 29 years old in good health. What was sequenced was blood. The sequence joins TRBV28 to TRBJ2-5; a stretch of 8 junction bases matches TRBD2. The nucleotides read TGTGCCAGCAGTTTAGCGGGAGGAGGGCAAGAGACCCAGTACTTC. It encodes CASSLAGGGQETQYF.